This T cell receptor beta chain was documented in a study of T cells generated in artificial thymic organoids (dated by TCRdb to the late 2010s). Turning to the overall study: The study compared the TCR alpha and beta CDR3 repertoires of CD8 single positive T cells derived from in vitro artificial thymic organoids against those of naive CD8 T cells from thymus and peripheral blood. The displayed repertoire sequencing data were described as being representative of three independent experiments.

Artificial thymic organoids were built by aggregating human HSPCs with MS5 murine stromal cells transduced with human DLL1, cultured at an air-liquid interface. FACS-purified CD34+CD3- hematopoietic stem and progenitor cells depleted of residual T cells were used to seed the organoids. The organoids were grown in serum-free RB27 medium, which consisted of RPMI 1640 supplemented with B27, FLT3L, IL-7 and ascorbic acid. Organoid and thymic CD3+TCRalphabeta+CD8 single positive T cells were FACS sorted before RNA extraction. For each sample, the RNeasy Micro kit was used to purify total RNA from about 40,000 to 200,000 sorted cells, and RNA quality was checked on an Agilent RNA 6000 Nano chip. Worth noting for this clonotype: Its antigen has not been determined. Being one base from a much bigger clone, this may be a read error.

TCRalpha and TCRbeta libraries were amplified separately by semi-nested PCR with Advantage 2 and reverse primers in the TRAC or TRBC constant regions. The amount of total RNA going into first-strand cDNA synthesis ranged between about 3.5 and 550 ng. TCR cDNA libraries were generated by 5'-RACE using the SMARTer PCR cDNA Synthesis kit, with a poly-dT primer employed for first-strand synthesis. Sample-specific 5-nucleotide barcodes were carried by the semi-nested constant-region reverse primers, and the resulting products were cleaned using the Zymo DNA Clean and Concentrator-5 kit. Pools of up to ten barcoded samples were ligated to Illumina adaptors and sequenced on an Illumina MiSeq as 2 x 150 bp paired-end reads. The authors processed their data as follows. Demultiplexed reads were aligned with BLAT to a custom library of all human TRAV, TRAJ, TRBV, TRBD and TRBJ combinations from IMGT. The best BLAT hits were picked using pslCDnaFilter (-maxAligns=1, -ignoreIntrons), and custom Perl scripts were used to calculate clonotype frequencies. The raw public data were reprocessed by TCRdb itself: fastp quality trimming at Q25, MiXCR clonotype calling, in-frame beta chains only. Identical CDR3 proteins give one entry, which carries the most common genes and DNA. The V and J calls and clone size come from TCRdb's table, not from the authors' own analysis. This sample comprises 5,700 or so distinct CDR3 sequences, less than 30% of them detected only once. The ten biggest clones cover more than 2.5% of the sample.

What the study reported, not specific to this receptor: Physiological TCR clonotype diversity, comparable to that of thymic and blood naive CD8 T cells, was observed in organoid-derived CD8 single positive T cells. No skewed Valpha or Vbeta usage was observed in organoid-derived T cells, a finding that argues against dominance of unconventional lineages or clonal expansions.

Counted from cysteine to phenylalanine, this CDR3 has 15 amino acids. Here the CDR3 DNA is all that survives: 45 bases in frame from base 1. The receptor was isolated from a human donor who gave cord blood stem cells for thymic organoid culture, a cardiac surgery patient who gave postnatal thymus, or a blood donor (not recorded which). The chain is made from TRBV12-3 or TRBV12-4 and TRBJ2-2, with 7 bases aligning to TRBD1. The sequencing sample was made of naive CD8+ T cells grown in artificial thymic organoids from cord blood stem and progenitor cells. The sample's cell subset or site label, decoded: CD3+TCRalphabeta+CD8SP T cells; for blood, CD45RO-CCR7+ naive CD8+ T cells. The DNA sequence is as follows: TGTGCCAGCAGTTCGGACAGGTCGAACACCTGGGAGCTGTTTTTT. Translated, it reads CASSSDRSNTWELFF.